These T cell receptor beta chains were read from a single sample in a study of blood T cell repertoires in COVID-19. Here immunoSEQ multiplex PCR was the method, and the copy in TCRdb shows in-frame clones only, minus some. This table has 90,000 to 120,000 clones, approximately 93% appearing once. Sequencing was performed on peripheral blood. The origin of the receptors is a man aged 60-69 years with acute or convalescent COVID-19. The CDR3 runs from the conserved cysteine through the conserved F or W. Fields, in order: D gene, V gene, clone size, J gene, CDR3 DNA, CDR3 protein. A D gene is named only where the DNA matches it firmly. Clone size, where shown, is once, few, many, or a class for clones that have expanded.

>TRBD1|TRBV9|few|TRBJ2-5
TGTGCCAGCAGAGCCACCGGACAGGGCCAAGAGACCCAGTACTTC
CASRATGQGQETQYF
>NA|TRBV7-2|NA|TRBJ2-1
TGTGCCAGCAGCCCGACACAGGGCTATGAGCAGTTCTTC
CASSPTQGYEQFF
>TRBD1|TRBV7-3|NA|TRBJ1-3
TGTGCCAGCAGCTCTGGGACAGGGCATGGAAACACCATATATTTT
CASSSGTGHGNTIYF
>TRBD1|TRBV2|NA|TRBJ2-2
TGTGCCAGCAGGGGGGACAGAGATTGGAAGACCGGGGAGCTGTTTTTT
CASRGDRDWKTGELFF
>NA|TRBV3-1/TRBV3-2|NA|TRBJ2-5
TGTGCCAGCAGCCCGGGGGAGACCCAGTACTTC
CASSPGETQYF
>TRBD1|TRBV27|NA|TRBJ1-4
TGTGCCAGCAGAGGACAGGGGGTATACGAAAAACTGTTTTTT
CASRGQGVYEKLFF
>NA|TRBV7-7|once|TRBJ2-5
TGTGCCAGCAGCTTAGGGGGGCGCGTCCAAGAGACCCAGTACTTC
CASSLGGRVQETQYF
>TRBD1|TRBV7-2|NA|TRBJ1-2
TGTGCCAGCAGCCTGACAGGGTTCTATGGCTACACCTTC
CASSLTGFYGYTF
>NA|TRBV18|NA|TRBJ2-2
TGTGCCAGCTCACCACCAGGACAGAGAAACACCGGGGAGCTGTTTTTT
CASSPPGQRNTGELFF
>TRBD2|TRBV5-1|NA|TRBJ2-1
TGCGCCAGCAGTCCGACACGAGAAGCGGGAGTTTCCTACAATGAGCAGTTCTTC
CASSPTREAGVSYNEQFF
>NA|TRBV6-2/TRBV6-3|NA|TRBJ1-5
TGTGCCAGCAGTGAGGGACAGCCCCAGCATTTT
CASSEGQPQHF
>NA|TRBV2|NA|TRBJ2-3
TGTGCCAGCGGAGCGCGGGATACGCAGTATTTT
CASGARDTQYF
>TRBD2|TRBV5-1|NA|TRBJ2-1
TGCGCCAGCAGCCGGACTAGCGGGACCTACAATGAGCAGTTCTTC
CASSRTSGTYNEQFF
>TRBD1|TRBV7-8|NA|TRBJ2-7
TGTGCCAGCATCCCTAGGGGAGACAGGGGGAGCTACGAGCAGTACTTC
CASIPRGDRGSYEQYF
>NA|TRBV12-5|NA|TRBJ2-1
TGTGCTAGTGGTTTGACCCGACTAGTACCTAACAATGAGCAGTTCTTC
CASGLTRLVPNNEQFF
>NA|TRBV19|NA|TRBJ2-6
TGTGCCAGTATACAGAACTCTGGGGCCAACGTCCTGACTTTC
CASIQNSGANVLTF
>TRBD1|TRBV6-1|NA|TRBJ1-1
TGTGCCAGCAGTGATGCGGCAGGGGGGTTTATGAACACTGAAGCTTTCTTT
CASSDAAGGFMNTEAFF
>NA|TRBV10-3|NA|TRBJ2-3
TGTGCCATCAGTGTTAAGTACCAACTCGCGGGCACAGATACGCAGTATTTT
CAISVKYQLAGTDTQYF
>TRBD2|TRBV19|once|TRBJ2-7
TGTGCCAGTTCCGCGACTAGCGGGATCTACGAGCAGTACTTC
CASSATSGIYEQYF
>NA|TRBV27|few|TRBJ1-1
TGTGCCAGCAGTTTATTGCAGGATTCCGAAGCTTTCTTT
CASSLLQDSEAFF
>TRBD2|TRBV24-1|once|TRBJ2-3
TGTGCCACCAGTGACACTAGCGTTAGCACAGATACGCAGTATTTT
CATSDTSVSTDTQYF
>NA|TRBV18|NA|TRBJ2-3
TGTGCCAGCTCACCATACCAGTGGACAGATACGCAGTATTTT
CASSPYQWTDTQYF
>TRBD1|TRBV18|few|TRBJ2-7
TGTGCCAGCTCACCCGGGACAGGGTACCGCGACGGCGAGCAGTACTTC
CASSPGTGYRDGEQYF
>NA|TRBV7-8|once|TRBJ1-6
TGTGCCAGCAGCAGGCGGGAGGGAAATTCACCCCTCCACTTT
CASSRREGNSPLHF
>NA|TRBV5-8|NA|TRBJ1-5
TGTGCCAGCAGCTCCTTCGGTCAGCCCCAGCATTTT
CASSSFGQPQHF
>TRBD2|TRBV19|NA|TRBJ2-3
TGTGCCAGTAGTCGACTAGCGGGAGTGACAGATACGCAGTATTTT
CASSRLAGVTDTQYF
>TRBD1|TRBV24-1|NA|TRBJ2-6
TGTGCCACCGGGGACAGGGCCCGCGGGGCCAACGTCCTGACTTTC
CATGDRARGANVLTF
>TRBD1|TRBV7-9|NA|TRBJ1-2
TGTGCCAGCAGCTCGACCGGGACAGGGGTGAATTTAGGCTACACCTTC
CASSSTGTGVNLGYTF
>NA|TRBV5-1|NA|TRBJ1-1
TGCGCCAGCAGCAATATGATAACACCTGAAGCTTTCTTT
CASSNMITPEAFF
>TRBD1|TRBV28|NA|TRBJ1-1
TGTGCCAGCAGCCTCGGGACAGGGAGTTTTGTAGCTTTCTTT
CASSLGTGSFVAFF
>NA|TRBV15|NA|TRBJ1-1
TGTGCCACCAGCAGAGATATGACAGCCTCTTGGGCTTTCTTT
CATSRDMTASWAFF